The clone carrying this T cell receptor (beta chain) is judged medium-sized. This entry is derived from a study of early T cells in non-severe SARS-CoV-2 infection. TCRdb recomputed calls from the 5' RACE reads with MiXCR, one row per CDR3 protein. The sample has over 50,000 distinct CDR3 sequences, 10% to 13% seen once; the top ten hold around 1.8%. The V end lost 0 bases, the J end lost 2 bases, and 5 bases lay between the germline ends. The CDR3 length is 13 residues. In germline, CDR1 is MNHEY, CDR2 SVGAGI. Source material: whole blood. The chain links TRBV6-5 to TRBJ2-7, with D perhaps being TRBD1 or TRBD2 (5 bases each). This sequence was found in an adult who was a healthcare worker with PCR-confirmed SARS-CoV-2 infection or an uninfected control (not recorded which). The CDR3 sequence is CASSYSGAYEQYF. The CDR3 coding sequence is TGTGCCAGCAGTTACTCGGGGGCCTACGAGCAGTACTTC.